This TCR beta chain was sequenced during a study of blood T cell repertoires in COVID-19. Across the study: Donors in the United States, Italy and Spain gave samples during acute or convalescent COVID-19.

Assay: immunoSEQ multiplex PCR; the TCRdb copy retains only in-frame clones and omits some. The table records about 130,000 clones, around 86% of them present only once. This clone came up once. The specimen was peripheral blood. The sequence came from a man over 45 with active COVID-19.

The CDR3 sequence is CASSPRGGSRETQYF. CDR3 DNA: TGTGCCAGCTCACCAAGGGGGGGATCGAGGGAGACCCAGTACTTC. The V gene is TRBV18, the J gene TRBJ2-5, with D perhaps matching TRBD2 (7 bases). Trimming shortened V by 2 bases and J by 5 bases, and 15 bases separated the two germline ends. The length of the CDR3 is 15 residues. CDR1 is KGHSH and CDR2 is LQKENI in the germline V gene.